This TCR beta chain was sequenced for a study of cytomegalovirus exposure and HLA in healthy donors. PCR involved 60 Vbeta and 13 Jbeta primers. Libraries were prepared by immunoSEQ multiplex PCR; TCRdb keeps only in-frame clonotypes and omits some of them. The repertoire includes approximately 90,000 clones, 63% of them detected once, and under 8% sits in the top ten. Turning to this clone: Its antigen is unknown.

The length of the CDR3 is 15 residues. With V trimmed by 4 bases and J by 7 bases, 6 bases remained unmatched. Germline CDR1 reads SGHNT; CDR2 reads YYREEE (reference sequence). Overall study findings and caveats: Reports described diagnosis of cytomegalovirus status by the classifier as highly specific and sensitive. A prior analysis recorded that most TCR beta V segments were productive about 90% or about 30% of the time.

The sample consisted of PBMCs. The TCR was taken from a woman aged 25 to 39 in good health and CMV-seronegative. This sequence joins TRBV5-4 and TRBJ1-6, with 9 bases that match TRBD1. The CDR3 here is CASSPGTGQNSPLHF. CDR3 coding DNA: TGTGCCAGCAGCCCAGGGACAGGGCAAAATTCACCCCTCCACTTT.